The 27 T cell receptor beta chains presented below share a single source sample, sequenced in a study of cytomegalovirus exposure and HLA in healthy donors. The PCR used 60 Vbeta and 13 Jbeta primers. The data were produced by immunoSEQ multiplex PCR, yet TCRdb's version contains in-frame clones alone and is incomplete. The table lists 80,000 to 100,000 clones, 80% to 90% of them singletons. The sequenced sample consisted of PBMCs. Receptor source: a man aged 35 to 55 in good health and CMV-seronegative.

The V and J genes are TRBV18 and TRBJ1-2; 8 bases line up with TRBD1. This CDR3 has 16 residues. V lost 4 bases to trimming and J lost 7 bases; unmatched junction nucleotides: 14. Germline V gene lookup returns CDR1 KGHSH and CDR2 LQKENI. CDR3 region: CASSLTAQGAPSGYTF. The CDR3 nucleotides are TGTGCCAGCTCACTAACCGCGCAGGGGGCGCCTTCTGGCTACACCTTC.

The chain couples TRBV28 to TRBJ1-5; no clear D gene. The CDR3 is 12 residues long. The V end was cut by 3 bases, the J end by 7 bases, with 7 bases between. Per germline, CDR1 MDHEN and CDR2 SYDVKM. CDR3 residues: CASSFAGQPQHF. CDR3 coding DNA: TGTGCCAGCAGTTTTGCGGGCCAGCCCCAGCATTTT.

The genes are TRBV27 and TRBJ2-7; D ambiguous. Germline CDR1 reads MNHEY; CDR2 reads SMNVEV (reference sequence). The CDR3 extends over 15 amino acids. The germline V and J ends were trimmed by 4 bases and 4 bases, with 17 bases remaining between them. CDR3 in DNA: TGTGCCAGCAGTTCACGGTTACCTATTCCTTACGAGCAGTACTTC. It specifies CASSSRLPIPYEQYF.

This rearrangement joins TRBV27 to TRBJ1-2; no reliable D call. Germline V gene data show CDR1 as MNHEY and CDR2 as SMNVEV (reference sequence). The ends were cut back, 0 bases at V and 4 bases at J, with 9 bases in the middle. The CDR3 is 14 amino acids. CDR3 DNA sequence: TGTGCCAGCAGTTTATCGTATCCACTCTATGGCTACACCTTC. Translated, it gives CASSLSYPLYGYTF.

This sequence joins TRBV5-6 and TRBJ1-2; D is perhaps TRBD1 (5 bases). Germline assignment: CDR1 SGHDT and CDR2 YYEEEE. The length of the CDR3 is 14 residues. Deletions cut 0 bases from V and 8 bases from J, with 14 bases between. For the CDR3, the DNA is TGTGCCAGCAGCTTGGCTGCAGGGATTAACGGCTACACCTTC. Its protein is CASSLAAGINGYTF.

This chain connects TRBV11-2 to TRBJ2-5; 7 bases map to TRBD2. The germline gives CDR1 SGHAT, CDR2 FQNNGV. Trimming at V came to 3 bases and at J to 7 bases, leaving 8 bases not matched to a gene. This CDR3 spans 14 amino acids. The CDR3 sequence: CASSFRRDYGTQYF. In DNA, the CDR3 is TGTGCCAGCAGCTTTCGGCGGGACTACGGGACCCAGTACTTC.

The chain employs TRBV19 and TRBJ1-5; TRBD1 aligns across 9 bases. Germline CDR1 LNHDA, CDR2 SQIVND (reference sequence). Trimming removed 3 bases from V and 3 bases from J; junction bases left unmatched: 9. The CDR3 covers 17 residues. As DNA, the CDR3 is TGTGCCAGTAGTATTGGCCCGGGACAGGGTACCAATCAGCCCCAGCATTTT. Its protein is CASSIGPGQGTNQPQHF.

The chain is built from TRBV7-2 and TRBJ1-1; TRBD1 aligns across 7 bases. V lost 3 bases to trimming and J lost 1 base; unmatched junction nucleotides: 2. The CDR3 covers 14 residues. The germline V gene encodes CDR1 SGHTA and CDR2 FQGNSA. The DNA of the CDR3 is TGTGCCAGCAGCTTCAGGACAGGGAACACTGAAGCTTTCTTT. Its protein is CASSFRTGNTEAFF. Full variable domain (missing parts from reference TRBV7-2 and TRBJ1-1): GAGVSQSPSNKVTEKGKDVELRCDPISGHTALYWYRQSLGQGLEFLIYFQGNSAPDKSGLPSDRFSAERTGGSVSTLTIQRTQQEDSAVYLCASSFRTGNTEAFFGQGTRLTVV.

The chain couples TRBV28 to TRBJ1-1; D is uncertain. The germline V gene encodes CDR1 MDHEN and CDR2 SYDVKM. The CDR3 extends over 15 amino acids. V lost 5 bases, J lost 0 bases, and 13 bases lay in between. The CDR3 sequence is CASSPPAGLNTEAFF. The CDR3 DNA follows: TGTGCCAGCAGTCCCCCGGCAGGCTTGAACACTGAAGCTTTCTTT.

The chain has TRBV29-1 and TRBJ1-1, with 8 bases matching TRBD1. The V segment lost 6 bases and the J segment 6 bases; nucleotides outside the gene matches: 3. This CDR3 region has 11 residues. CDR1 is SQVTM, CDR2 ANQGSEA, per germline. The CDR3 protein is CSVGDRSEAFF. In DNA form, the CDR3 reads TGCAGCGTCGGGGACAGGTCTGAAGCTTTCTTT.

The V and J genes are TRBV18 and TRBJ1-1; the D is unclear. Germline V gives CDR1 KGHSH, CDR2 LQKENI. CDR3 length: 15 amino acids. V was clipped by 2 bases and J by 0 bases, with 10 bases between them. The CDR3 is CASSPYEHMNTEAFF. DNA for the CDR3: TGTGCCAGCTCACCATATGAACACATGAACACTGAAGCTTTCTTT.

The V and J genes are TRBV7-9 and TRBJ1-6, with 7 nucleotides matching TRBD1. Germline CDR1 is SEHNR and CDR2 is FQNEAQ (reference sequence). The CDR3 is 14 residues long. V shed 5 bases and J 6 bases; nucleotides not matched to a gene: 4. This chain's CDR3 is CASSAGTANSPLHF. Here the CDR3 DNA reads TGTGCCAGCAGCGCCGGGACAGCTAATTCACCCCTCCACTTT.

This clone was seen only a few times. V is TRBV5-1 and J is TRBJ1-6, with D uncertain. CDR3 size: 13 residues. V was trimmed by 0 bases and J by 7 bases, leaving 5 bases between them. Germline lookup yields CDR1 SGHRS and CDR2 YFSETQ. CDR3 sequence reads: CASSLGRNSPLHF. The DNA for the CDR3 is TGCGCCAGCAGCTTGGGCAGGAATTCACCCCTCCACTTT.

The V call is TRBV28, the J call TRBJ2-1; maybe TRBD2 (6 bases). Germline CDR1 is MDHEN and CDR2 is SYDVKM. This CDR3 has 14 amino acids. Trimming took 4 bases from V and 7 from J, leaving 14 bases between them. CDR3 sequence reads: CASSSLRGWNEQFF. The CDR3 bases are TGTGCCAGCAGTTCTCTTCGGGGGTGGAATGAGCAGTTCTTC. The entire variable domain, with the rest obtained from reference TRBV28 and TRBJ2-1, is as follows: DVKVTQSSRYLVKRTGEKVFLECVQDMDHENMFWYRQDPGLGLRLIYFSYDVKMKEKGDIPEGYSVSREKKERFSLILESASTNQTSMYLCASSSLRGWNEQFFGPGTRLTVL.

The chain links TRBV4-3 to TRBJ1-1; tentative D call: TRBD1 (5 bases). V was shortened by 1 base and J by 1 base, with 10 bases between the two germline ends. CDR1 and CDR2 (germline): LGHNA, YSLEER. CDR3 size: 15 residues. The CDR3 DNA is TGCGCCAGCAGCCAAGCTGCAGGGCAGAACACTGAAGCTTTCTTT. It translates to CASSQAAGQNTEAFF.

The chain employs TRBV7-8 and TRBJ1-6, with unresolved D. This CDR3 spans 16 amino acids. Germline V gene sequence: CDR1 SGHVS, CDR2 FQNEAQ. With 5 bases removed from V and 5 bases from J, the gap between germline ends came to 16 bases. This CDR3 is CASSPVGREDNSPLHF. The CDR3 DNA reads TGTGCCAGCAGCCCCGTGGGGAGAGAGGATAATTCACCCCTCCACTTT.

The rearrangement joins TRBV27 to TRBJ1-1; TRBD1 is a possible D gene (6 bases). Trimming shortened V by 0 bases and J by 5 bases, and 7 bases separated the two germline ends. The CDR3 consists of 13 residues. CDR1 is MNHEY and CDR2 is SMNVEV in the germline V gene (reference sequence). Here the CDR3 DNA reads TGTGCCAGCAGTTTATCCGGACAGACTGAAGCTTTCTTT. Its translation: CASSLSGQTEAFF.

CDR3 bases: TGTGCCATCAGTGAGAGGCGGGCCCCTGGGGCCGGGGAGCTGTTTTTT. The encoded protein is CAISERRAPGAGELFF. V and J are TRBV10-3 and TRBJ2-2; tentatively, D is TRBD2 (5 bases). Germline CDR1 and CDR2: ENHRY and SYGVKD. The CDR3 length is 16 residues. Trimming pared 2 bases from V and 6 bases from J, leaving 16 bases between.

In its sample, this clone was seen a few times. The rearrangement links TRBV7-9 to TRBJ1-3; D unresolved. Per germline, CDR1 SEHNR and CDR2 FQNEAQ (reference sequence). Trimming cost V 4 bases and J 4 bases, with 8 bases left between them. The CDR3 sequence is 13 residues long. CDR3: CASSSRGGNTIYF. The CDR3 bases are TGTGCCAGCAGCTCTCGGGGAGGAAACACCATATATTTT.

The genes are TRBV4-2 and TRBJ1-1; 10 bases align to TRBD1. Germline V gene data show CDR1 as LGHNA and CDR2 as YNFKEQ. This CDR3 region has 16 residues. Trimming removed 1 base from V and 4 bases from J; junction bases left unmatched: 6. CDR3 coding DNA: TGTGCCAGCAGCCAAGCAGAGACAGGGGGCGCCACTGAAGCTTTCTTT. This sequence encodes CASSQAETGGATEAFF.

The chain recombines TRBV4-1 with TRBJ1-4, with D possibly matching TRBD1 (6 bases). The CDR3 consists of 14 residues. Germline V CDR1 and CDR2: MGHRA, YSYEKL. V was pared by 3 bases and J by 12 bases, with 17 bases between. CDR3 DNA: TGCGCCAGCAGCCAGGCCCCAGGGGCCCGGGAACTGTTTTTT. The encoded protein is CASSQAPGARELFF.

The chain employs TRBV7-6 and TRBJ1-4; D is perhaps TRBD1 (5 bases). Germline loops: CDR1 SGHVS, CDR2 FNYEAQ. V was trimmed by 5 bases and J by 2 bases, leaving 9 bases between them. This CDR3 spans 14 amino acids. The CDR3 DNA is TGTGCCAGCAGCCCAGGGTGGACTAATGAAAAACTGTTTTTT. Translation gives CASSPGWTNEKLFF.

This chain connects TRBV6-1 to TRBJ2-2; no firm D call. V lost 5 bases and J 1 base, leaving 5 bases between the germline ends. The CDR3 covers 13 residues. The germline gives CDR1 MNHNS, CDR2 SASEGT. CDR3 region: CASSIQNTGELFF. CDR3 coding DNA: TGTGCCAGCAGTATACAGAACACCGGGGAGCTGTTTTTT.

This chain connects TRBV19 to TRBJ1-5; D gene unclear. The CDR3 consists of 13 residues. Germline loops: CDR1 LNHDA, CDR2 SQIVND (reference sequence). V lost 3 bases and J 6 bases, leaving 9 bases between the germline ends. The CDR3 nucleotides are TGTGCCAGTAGTATTTATCCGTCTCAGCCCCAGCATTTT. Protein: CASSIYPSQPQHF.

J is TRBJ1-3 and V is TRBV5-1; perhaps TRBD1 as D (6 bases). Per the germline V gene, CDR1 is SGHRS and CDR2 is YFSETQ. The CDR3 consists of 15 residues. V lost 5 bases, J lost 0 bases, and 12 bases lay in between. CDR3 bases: TGCGCCAGCAGTATTACAGGGCCCTCTGGAAACACCATATATTTT. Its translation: CASSITGPSGNTIYF.

The CDR3 loop reads CASSLAVEVSEQYF. Written as DNA, the CDR3 is TGCGCCAGCAGCTTGGCAGTCGAGGTCTCCGAGCAGTACTTC. The genes are TRBV5-1 and TRBJ2-7; no definite D call. V was trimmed by 0 bases and J by 6 bases, leaving 13 bases between them. Germline V gives CDR1 SGHRS, CDR2 YFSETQ. The CDR3 totals 14 residues.

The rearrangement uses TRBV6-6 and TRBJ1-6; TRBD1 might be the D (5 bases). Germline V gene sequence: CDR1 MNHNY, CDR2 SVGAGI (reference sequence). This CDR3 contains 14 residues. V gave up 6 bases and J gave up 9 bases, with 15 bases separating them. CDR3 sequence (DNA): TGTGCCAGCAGAAGTTCGGGGGGGGGTTCACCCCTCCACTTT. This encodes CASRSSGGGSPLHF.